Listed below are T cell receptor beta chains from one sample, sequenced in a study of cytomegalovirus exposure and HLA in healthy donors. The method was immunoSEQ multiplex PCR; TCRdb's version includes in-frame clones alone and lacks a portion of them. The table shows 120,000 or so clones, with approximately 80% occurring only once. Sequenced: PBMCs. Receptor source: a man in his fifties in good health and CMV-seronegative. Each CDR3 is given with its conserved first and last residue. The D gene is left open where the match is weak. Where a row states a size, it is once, few, many or the class of an expanded clone; other rows omit it.

cdr3_aa,cdr3_nt,j_call,d_call,clone_size,v_call
CASSPWTGSVEGYTF,TGTGCCAGTAGTCCCTGGACAGGGTCGGTTGAAGGCTACACCTTC,TRBJ1-2,TRBD1,NA,TRBV19
CSARRENEQFF,TGCAGTGCGAGAAGGGAGAATGAGCAGTTCTTC,TRBJ2-1,NA,once,TRBV20-1
CASSPSGGLGEQYF,TGTGCCAGCAGTCCCTCGGGGGGGCTCGGAGAGCAGTACTTC,TRBJ2-7,TRBD2,NA,TRBV7-2
CASSKVNWVRANNQPQHF,TGTGCCAGCAGCAAAGTGAATTGGGTCAGGGCTAACAATCAGCCCCAGCATTTT,TRBJ1-5,NA,NA,TRBV21-1
CASSQDLGAGGAYEQYF,TGCGCCAGCAGCCAAGATCTCGGAGCGGGGGGCGCCTACGAGCAGTACTTC,TRBJ2-7,TRBD2,NA,TRBV4-1
CASSAQGYEQYF,TGCGCCAGCAGCGCACAGGGGTACGAGCAGTACTTC,TRBJ2-7,TRBD1,NA,TRBV5-1
CASSTILAGTSTDTQYF,TGTGCCAGTAGTACGATATTAGCGGGAACTAGCACAGATACGCAGTATTTT,TRBJ2-3,TRBD2,NA,TRBV19
CASSVSDRGTEAFF,TGCGCCAGCAGCGTGAGTGACAGGGGAACTGAAGCTTTCTTT,TRBJ1-1,TRBD1,NA,TRBV5-1
CASSYSGQGACGYTF,TGTGCCAGCAGTTACTCGGGACAGGGGGCGTGTGGCTACACCTTC,TRBJ1-2,TRBD1,NA,TRBV6-5
CASSYSTDSGDEETQYF,TGTGCCAGCAGTTACTCGACTGACAGCGGGGATGAAGAGACCCAGTACTTC,TRBJ2-5,TRBD2,NA,TRBV6-8
CASSWGGVNTEAFF,TGTGCCAGCAGCTGGGGGGGTGTGAACACTGAAGCTTTCTTT,TRBJ1-1,NA,NA,TRBV5-5
CASSAFSGRAADTQYF,TGTGCCAGCAGTGCCTTTAGCGGGAGGGCTGCAGATACGCAGTATTTT,TRBJ2-3,TRBD2,NA,TRBV28
CAISDSGADETQYF,TGTGCCATCAGTGACTCAGGGGCAGATGAGACCCAGTACTTC,TRBJ2-5,NA,NA,TRBV10-3
CASSSPTQTGGPYEQYF,TGTGCCAGCAGTTCCCCTACACAGACAGGGGGCCCCTACGAGCAGTACTTC,TRBJ2-7,TRBD1,NA,TRBV28
CSVVQTIAGAIQYF,TGCAGCGTTGTTCAGACCATAGCGGGAGCAATTCAGTACTTC,TRBJ2-4,TRBD2,NA,TRBV29-1
CAISEIDEQYF,TGTGCCATCAGTGAGATAGACGAGCAGTACTTC,TRBJ2-7,NA,NA,TRBV10-3
CASHGNRRGGELFF,TGTGCCAGCCACGGCAATCGACGAGGCGGGGAGCTGTTTTTT,TRBJ2-2,NA,NA,TRBV7-9
CASAGLAGGFNTGELFF,TGTGCCAGCGCCGGACTAGCGGGAGGCTTCAACACCGGGGAGCTGTTTTTT,TRBJ2-2,TRBD2,few,TRBV18
CASSSQGSDTEAFF,TGTGCCAGCAGCTCTCAGGGGTCGGACACTGAAGCTTTCTTT,TRBJ1-1,NA,NA,TRBV7-2
CASSYGTGSFNQPQHF,TGTGCCAGCAGTTACGGGACAGGGAGTTTCAATCAGCCCCAGCATTTT,TRBJ1-5,TRBD1,NA,TRBV6-6
CASSIDLESRRYGYTF,TGTGCCAGTAGTATAGATCTCGAGTCCCGTCGCTATGGCTACACCTTC,TRBJ1-2,NA,NA,TRBV19
CASSVVRHNEQFF,TGTGCCAGCAGTGTGGTGCGCCACAATGAGCAGTTCTTC,TRBJ2-1,NA,NA,TRBV2
CASKGALLNEQFF,TGTGCCAGCAAAGGGGCCCTCCTCAATGAGCAGTTCTTC,TRBJ2-1,NA,NA,TRBV6-5
CAGSATGEQYF,TGTGCCGGCAGTGCAACAGGGGAGCAGTACTTC,TRBJ2-7,NA,NA,TRBV6-5
CASRQDSSGANVLTF,TGTGCCAGCAGACAAGACTCATCTGGGGCCAACGTCCTGACTTTC,TRBJ2-6,NA,NA,TRBV6-1
CASSQDEVAGGYEQFF,TGTGCCAGCAGCCAAGATGAAGTAGCGGGAGGGTATGAGCAGTTCTTC,TRBJ2-1,TRBD2,NA,TRBV14
CAISESSLPAEAFF,TGTGCCATCAGTGAGTCGAGTCTCCCCGCTGAAGCTTTCTTT,TRBJ1-1,NA,few,TRBV10-3
CASSPRGSGGHIYNEQFF,TGTGCCAGTAGTCCTCGCGGTAGCGGGGGGCATATCTACAATGAGCAGTTCTTC,TRBJ2-1,TRBD2,NA,TRBV19
CASSHDRLGRSAFF,TGTGCCAGTAGTCACGACAGGTTGGGCCGTTCAGCTTTCTTT,TRBJ1-1,NA,NA,TRBV19
CASRGDRGYEQYF,TGTGCCAGCAGGGGGGACAGGGGGTACGAGCAGTACTTC,TRBJ2-7,TRBD1,NA,TRBV2
CSSSLVSGEEAFF,TGTTCCAGCAGCTTAGTTAGTGGAGAAGAAGCTTTCTTT,TRBJ1-1,NA,NA,TRBV7-9
CASLEDSGANVLTF,TGTGCCAGCCTAGAGGACTCCGGGGCCAACGTCCTGACTTTC,TRBJ2-6,NA,NA,TRBV7-2
CASRLAGGGQDTQYF,TGCGCCAGCAGGTTGGCTGGCGGGGGGCAAGATACGCAGTATTTT,TRBJ2-3,TRBD2,NA,TRBV5-1
CASSPSREREAHEQYF,TGTGCCAGCAGCCCTTCCAGGGAGCGGGAAGCCCACGAGCAGTACTTC,TRBJ2-7,TRBD2,NA,TRBV7-2
CASSLGGGRRSEKLFF,TGTGCCAGCAGCCTAGGGGGGGGAAGGAGGAGTGAAAAACTGTTTTTT,TRBJ1-4,NA,once,TRBV27
CASSRSNSSREAFF,TGCGCCAGCAGTCGTAGCAACTCTAGCCGTGAAGCTTTCTTT,TRBJ1-1,NA,few,TRBV23-1
CASSTGAAGELFF,TGTGCCAGCTCGACGGGTGCCGCCGGGGAGCTGTTTTTT,TRBJ2-2,NA,NA,TRBV28
CASSTARVLHEAFF,TGTGCCAGTAGTACTGCCAGGGTACTCCATGAAGCTTTCTTT,TRBJ1-1,NA,NA,TRBV19
CASSPIGTSGDLASTDTQYF,TGTGCCAGCAGCCCTATAGGGACTAGCGGGGACTTAGCCAGCACAGATACGCAGTATTTT,TRBJ2-3,TRBD2,NA,TRBV4-2
CASTGGGNNYGYTF,TGTGCCAGCACGGGGGGTGGGAATAACTATGGCTACACCTTC,TRBJ1-2,NA,few,TRBV6-6
CASSFQGSKEQYF,TGTGCCAGCAGCTTCCAGGGGTCAAAAGAGCAGTACTTC,TRBJ2-7,NA,NA,TRBV5-4
CASRGGRSRFCEQFF,TGTGCCAGCCGCGGGGGGAGAAGCCGTTTCTGTGAGCAGTTCTTC,TRBJ2-1,TRBD2,NA,TRBV6-1
CASSQVGGGGGREKLFF,TGCGCCAGCAGCCAAGTTGGGGGCGGGGGGGGTCGAGAAAAACTGTTTTTT,TRBJ1-4,NA,NA,TRBV4-3
CASSWSRSYEQYF,TGTGCCAGCAGCTGGAGCCGATCCTACGAGCAGTACTTC,TRBJ2-7,NA,once,TRBV11-2
CASSDRDPEDEQFF,TGTGCCAGCAGCGACAGGGACCCCGAGGATGAGCAGTTCTTC,TRBJ2-1,TRBD1,NA,TRBV7-2
CASSFATGGNEKLFF,TGTGCCAGCAGTTTCGCGACAGGCGGGAATGAAAAACTGTTTTTT,TRBJ1-4,NA,NA,TRBV28